Sequencing of this TCR beta chain was carried out in a study of T cell responses to AZD1222 COVID-19 vaccine. Study-level results: The study found Spike-specific TCR breadth and depth rose after two AZD1222 doses. In all cases, repertoires were sampled only after the peak T cell response.

For this clone: Its antigen is undetermined.

Profiling relied on immunoSEQ multiplex PCR, and the TCRdb table lists in-frame clones only, not all of them. The top ten clones hold approximately 8% of a sample with around 140,000 clones, over 75% of them seen once. V was shortened by 3 bases and J by 6 bases, with 18 bases between the two germline ends. This CDR3 is 16 amino acids long. Germline lookup yields CDR1 LGHNA and CDR2 YSLEER. This specimen was peripheral blood, taken 28 days after the second dose of the MenACWY control vaccine. This chain links TRBV4-3 with TRBJ2-1; the D gene is possibly TRBD1 (7 bases). The receptor was isolated from an adult who received the MenACWY meningococcal vaccine as a control. The CDR3, as DNA: TGCGCCAGCAGCCACCAACAGGGGAGGCTAGGCAATGAGCAGTTCTTC. Residues: CASSHQQGRLGNEQFF.